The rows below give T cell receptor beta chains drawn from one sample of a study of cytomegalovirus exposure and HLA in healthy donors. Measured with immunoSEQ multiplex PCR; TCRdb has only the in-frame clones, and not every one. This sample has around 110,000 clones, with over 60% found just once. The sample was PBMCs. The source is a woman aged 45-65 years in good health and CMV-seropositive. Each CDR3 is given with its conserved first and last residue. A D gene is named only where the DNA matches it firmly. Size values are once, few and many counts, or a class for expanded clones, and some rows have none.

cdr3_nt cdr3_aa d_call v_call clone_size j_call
TGTGCCAGCAGTTCACAGGGGAACACTGAAGCTTTCTTT CASSSQGNTEAFF NA TRBV7-9 NA TRBJ1-1
TGTGCCTGGACCACAGGGGGCAAGGTGAATGAGCAGTTCTTC CAWTTGGKVNEQFF TRBD1 TRBV30 NA TRBJ2-1
TGTGCCAGCAGCCCGACAGGGTCCTATGGCTACACCTTC CASSPTGSYGYTF TRBD1 TRBV7-2 NA TRBJ1-2
TGCGCCAGCAGCCAAGTGGGAGGGAGTTCTATCACTGAAGCTTTCTTT CASSQVGGSSITEAFF NA TRBV4-3 NA TRBJ1-1
TGCGCCAGCAGCGAGACAGGAAACTATGGCTACACCTTC CASSETGNYGYTF NA TRBV5-1 NA TRBJ1-2
TGTGCCAGCACCCGAGGAACCACAGATACGCAGTATTTT CASTRGTTDTQYF NA TRBV6-1 few TRBJ2-3
TGTGCCAGCAGCCTCCTTCGGGGTCTTTCCTACGAGCAGTACTTC CASSLLRGLSYEQYF NA TRBV7-9 NA TRBJ2-7
TGTGCCAGCAGCTTGGGACTGCATAATCAGCCCCAGCATTTT CASSLGLHNQPQHF NA TRBV5-6 few TRBJ1-5
TGCGCCAGCAGCCAAGAAGGCCAGGGGAACTATGGCTACACCTTC CASSQEGQGNYGYTF NA TRBV4-3 NA TRBJ1-2
TGTGCCAGCAGCCAAACCGGGACAGGGTTTGAAGCTTTCTTT CASSQTGTGFEAFF TRBD1 TRBV7-3 NA TRBJ1-1
TGCGCCAGCAGCCAGGACGGGGGACGAATATCCTACACCTTC CASSQDGGRISYTF NA TRBV5-1 NA TRBJ1-2
TGTGCCAGCAGCGTGGGGGAGGAACTAGCTAACTATGGCTACACCTTC CASSVGEELANYGYTF NA TRBV9 NA TRBJ1-2
TGCGCCAGCAGCCAGGCTCCGGGACATATCGATTCACCCCTCCACTTT CASSQAPGHIDSPLHF NA TRBV4-3 NA TRBJ1-6
TGTGCCAGCAGAACGTCCAGCGGGGGGACCCAAGAGACCCAGTACTTC CASRTSSGGTQETQYF TRBD2 TRBV6-6 NA TRBJ2-5
TGCGCCAGCAGCTCCGACAGGGGGGTCACTGAAGCTTTCTTT CASSSDRGVTEAFF TRBD1 TRBV5-1 NA TRBJ1-1
TGTGCCACCAGCCCAGGGACTAGCGGGGCTGAGACCCAGTACTTC CATSPGTSGAETQYF TRBD2 TRBV15 NA TRBJ2-5
TGTGCCAGCAGCTTTGCTGGGGGAGGGTCTAACTATGGCTACACCTTC CASSFAGGGSNYGYTF NA TRBV11-2 NA TRBJ1-2
TGTGCCAGCAGCTTTAGGGCGGCGGGGAGATTTTCTAGCACAGATACGCAGTATTTT CASSFRAAGRFSSTDTQYF NA TRBV7-6 NA TRBJ2-3
TGTGCCAGCAGTTTAAACAGGGGGGTTTCACCCCTCCACTTT CASSLNRGVSPLHF TRBD1 TRBV27 NA TRBJ1-6
TGTGCCAGCATTTTCCGGTGGAACACTGAAGCTTTCTTT CASIFRWNTEAFF NA TRBV28 NA TRBJ1-1
TGTGCCAGCAGCTTAGCAGCGGGCACCGGGGAGCTGTTTTTT CASSLAAGTGELFF NA TRBV5-5 NA TRBJ2-2
TGTGCCAGTAGTTTGACTAGCGGGGGGGCCTTCACAGATACGCAGTATTTT CASSLTSGGAFTDTQYF TRBD2 TRBV19 NA TRBJ2-3
TGCGCCAGCAGCTTATCAGGGGGCACTGAAGCTTTCTTT CASSLSGGTEAFF TRBD1 TRBV5-1 NA TRBJ1-1
TGTGCCAGCAGTCCCCCTTTCTCCTATAATTCACCCCTCCACTTT CASSPPFSYNSPLHF NA TRBV4-2 once TRBJ1-6
TGTGCCAGCAGCCCCGGGACTCGGGGTACTCCCCAGCATTTT CASSPGTRGTPQHF NA TRBV6-6 NA TRBJ1-5
TGTGCCAGCAGCCGAGGGAACAGGGGGAACACCATATATTTT CASSRGNRGNTIYF TRBD1 TRBV13 NA TRBJ1-3
TGCGCCAGCAGCTTAAGAGAATCCTCCTATAATTCACCCCTCCACTTT CASSLRESSYNSPLHF NA TRBV5-1 NA TRBJ1-6